The next 26 T cell receptor beta chains were all read from a single sample in a study of cytomegalovirus exposure and HLA in healthy donors. Use of 60 Vbeta and 13 Jbeta primers characterized the PCR. Some clones are missing from TCRdb's copy, which holds only in-frame ones; the method was immunoSEQ multiplex PCR. The sample comprises roughly 120,000 clones, less than 85% of which are singletons, and around 16% rests with the top ten. The sample taken for sequencing was PBMCs. These receptors came from a man between 45 and 60 years old in good health and CMV-seropositive.

The J gene is TRBJ2-7, the V gene TRBV28; 7 bases fit TRBD1. CDR3 length: 13 residues. With 5 bases clipped from V and 2 bases from J, the junction kept 3 bases outside the gene matches. The germline gives CDR1 MDHEN, CDR2 SYDVKM. The CDR3 bases are TGTGCCAGCAGTGCCGGGACAGCCTACGAGCAGTACTTC. Protein product: CASSAGTAYEQYF.

The V gene is TRBV7-9, the J gene TRBJ2-3; the D gene is possibly TRBD2 (5 bases). Trimming pared 1 base from V and 6 bases from J, leaving 8 bases between. This CDR3 is built from 13 residues. Germline CDR1 is SEHNR and CDR2 is FQNEAQ (reference sequence). As DNA, the CDR3 is TGTGCCAGCAGCTTAGTGGAGGCGGATACGCAGTATTTT. It yields the protein CASSLVEADTQYF.

The chain uses TRBV29-1 and TRBJ2-7, with TRBD1 matching over 10 bases. V dropped 4 bases and J dropped 5; count of bases not matched to a gene: 5. CDR1 is SQVTM, CDR2 ANQGSEA, per germline. The CDR3 length is 13 residues. The CDR3 DNA follows: TGCAGCGTTGCCCTGGACAGGGGGGACGAGCAGTACTTC. As protein: CSVALDRGDEQYF.

The chain joins TRBV5-1 to TRBJ2-1, with unresolved D. Germline lookup yields CDR1 SGHRS and CDR2 YFSETQ. The germline V and J ends were trimmed by 0 bases and 0 bases, with 10 bases remaining between them. CDR3 length: 16 amino acids. The CDR3 DNA reads TGCGCCAGCAGCTTGGCCAATCCGAGCTCCTACAATGAGCAGTTCTTC. This gives the protein CASSLANPSSYNEQFF. The full variable domain, with the rest looked up from reference TRBV5-1 and TRBJ2-1, is KAGVTQTPRYLIKTRGQQVTLSCSPISGHRSVSWYQQTPGQGLQFLFEYFSETQRNKGNFPGRFSGRQFSNSRSEMNVSTLELGDSALYLCASSLANPSSYNEQFFGPGTRLTVL.

The genes are TRBV6-5 and TRBJ1-5, with a tentative D call TRBD1 (6 bases). Germline values: CDR1 MNHEY, CDR2 SVGAGI. There are 14 residues in the CDR3. V dropped 7 bases and J dropped 4 bases, with 14 bases sitting between them. In DNA form, the CDR3 reads TGTGCCAGCACAATCACCAGGGGTAATCAGCCCCAGCATTTT. This translates into CASTITRGNQPQHF.

This rearrangement joins TRBV9 to TRBJ1-2, with D tentatively TRBD1 (6 bases). The CDR3 length is 15 residues. Trimming left V 0 bases short and J 6 bases short, with 15 bases between. From germline, CDR1 is SGDLS and CDR2 YYNGEE. The CDR3 nucleotides read TGTGCCAGCAGCGTAGGAGGGGGGGCGAAAGATGGCTACACCTTC. It is translated as CASSVGGGAKDGYTF.

The chain couples TRBV2 to TRBJ1-4; D unclear. With 4 bases removed from V and 8 bases from J, the gap between germline ends came to 17 bases. The germline CDR1 and CDR2 sequences are SNHLY and FYNNEI. The CDR3 is made up of 15 amino acids. The CDR3 DNA reads TGTGCCAGCAGTGCTCTGGACGCCGGCGGGGAAAAACTGTTTTTT. Translated, it gives CASSALDAGGEKLFF.

This clone was seen only a few times. The rearrangement joins TRBV18 to TRBJ1-2, with TRBD1 as a possible D gene (6 bases). The germline V gene has CDR1 KGHSH and CDR2 LQKENI. The V gene lost 2 bases and the J gene lost 6 bases, with 16 bases spanning the gap. The CDR3 sequence is 15 residues long. CDR3 bases: TGTGCCAGCTCACCAACCAGCCCAGGGGCAGATGGCTACACCTTC. This encodes CASSPTSPGADGYTF.

The rearrangement joins TRBV11-3 to TRBJ2-7; no clear D gene. V lost 1 base to trimming and J lost 0 bases, with 13 bases between them. Per the germline V gene, CDR1 is SGHNT and CDR2 is YENEEA. The CDR3 spans 16 residues. The CDR3 reads CASSLGLWNSSYEQYF. The CDR3 DNA sequence: TGTGCCAGCAGCTTAGGTCTCTGGAACAGCTCCTACGAGCAGTACTTC.

The J gene is TRBJ2-1, the V gene TRBV19; D is possibly TRBD2 (7 bases). Trimming left V 4 bases short and J 4 bases short, with 8 bases between. CDR1 is LNHDA, CDR2 SQIVND, per germline (reference sequence). CDR3 size: 13 residues. For the CDR3, the DNA is TGTGCCAGTAGTAAGGGGGGGTACAATGAGCAGTTCTTC. It encodes CASSKGGYNEQFF.

This clone was seen more than once but under ten times. The gene calls are TRBV6-1 and TRBJ1-1; TRBD1 matches 9 bases. Germline CDR1 is MNHNS and CDR2 is SASEGT. This CDR3 region has 13 residues. V was clipped by 6 bases and J by 5 bases; unmatched bases: 4. CDR3 region: CASRGQGWTEAFF. CDR3 coding DNA: TGTGCCAGCAGGGGACAGGGTTGGACTGAAGCTTTCTTT.

The rearrangement uses TRBV27 and TRBJ2-5; D gene uncertain. Germline V lookup: CDR1 MNHEY, CDR2 SMNVEV (reference sequence). With 5 bases removed from V and 4 bases from J, the gap between germline ends came to 17 bases. CDR3 length: 15 amino acids. CDR3 sequence: CASSPLVNSLETQYF. CDR3 sequence (DNA): TGTGCCAGCAGTCCCTTAGTGAATAGTTTAGAGACCCAGTACTTC.

The rearrangement joins TRBV18 to TRBJ2-7; 7 nucleotides align to TRBD1. The germline gives CDR1 KGHSH, CDR2 LQKENI. V shed 3 bases and J 6 bases; nucleotides not matched to a gene: 8. This CDR3 contains 14 residues. CDR3 loop: CASSPVRQGSEQYF. DNA for the CDR3: TGTGCCAGCTCACCCGTCCGACAGGGTTCCGAGCAGTACTTC.

The gene calls are TRBV7-9 and TRBJ2-7; 11 nucleotides agree with TRBD1. With V trimmed by 3 bases and J by 5 bases, 6 bases remained unmatched. This CDR3 contains 15 residues. Germline CDR1 is SEHNR and CDR2 is FQNEAQ (reference sequence). Written as DNA, the CDR3 is TGTGCCAGCAGCTTCTCAGGGACAGGGGGGGACGAGCAGTACTTC. This translates into CASSFSGTGGDEQYF.

The gene calls are TRBV19 and TRBJ1-2; 8 positions agree with TRBD1. The CDR3 runs 13 residues. The germline V gene encodes CDR1 LNHDA and CDR2 SQIVND (reference sequence). The trim removed 7 bases at V and 6 bases at J, leaving 7 bases unmatched. The CDR3 is CASISDRENGYTF. The CDR3 DNA reads as TGTGCCAGTATTTCGGACAGGGAAAATGGCTACACCTTC.

The J gene is TRBJ2-3, the V gene TRBV4-3; no clear D. V was trimmed by 1 base and J by 4 bases, leaving 6 bases between them. The germline V gene has CDR1 LGHNA and CDR2 YSLEER. The CDR3 sequence is 13 residues long. CDR3 nucleotides: TGCGCCAGCAGCCAAGTCCCGTCAGATACGCAGTATTTT. It specifies CASSQVPSDTQYF.

This clone was seen a few times. The chain employs TRBV6-5 and TRBJ1-6; TRBD1 aligns across 10 bases. The CDR3 contains 13 residues. Looked up from germline, CDR1 is MNHEY and CDR2 is SVGAGI. V shed 6 bases, J shed 12 bases, and the junction held 5 bases outside the gene matches. CDR3 sequence (DNA): TGTGCCAGCAGGGGGACAGGGGTATTACCCCTCCACTTT. Translating gives CASRGTGVLPLHF.

The V and J genes are TRBV5-1 and TRBJ1-1; 7 bases agree with TRBD1. The CDR3 is 15 amino acids. Germline V CDR1 and CDR2: SGHRS, YFSETQ. Trimming at V came to 0 bases and at J to 5 bases, leaving 7 bases not matched to a gene. Here the CDR3 reads CASSLGRGGGTEAFF. Here the CDR3 DNA reads TGCGCCAGCAGCTTGGGAAGAGGGGGCGGAACTGAAGCTTTCTTT.

The rearrangement joins TRBV19 to TRBJ1-5, with 9 bases lining up with TRBD1. The CDR3 covers 15 residues. CDR1 is LNHDA, CDR2 SQIVND, per germline (reference sequence). Trimming took 7 bases from V and 6 from J; bases not matched to a gene: 10. CDR3 DNA sequence: TGTGCCAGTAAGGTAATACAGGGGGCGCTTCAGCCCCAGCATTTT. Residues: CASKVIQGALQPQHF.

V is TRBV7-2 and J is TRBJ2-2; 7 nucleotides agree with TRBD1. The V and J ends lost 1 base and 4 bases, in that order; junction bases with no gene match: 0. The germline gives CDR1 SGHTA, CDR2 FQGNSA. This CDR3 is built from 14 residues. The CDR3 loop reads CASSLEGATGELFF. CDR3 bases: TGTGCCAGCAGCTTAGAGGGGGCCACCGGGGAGCTGTTTTTT.

The rearrangement joins TRBV10-1 to TRBJ2-2, with D perhaps TRBD2 (7 bases). CDR3 size: 16 residues. Germline V gene data show CDR1 as WNHNN and CDR2 as SYGVQD (reference sequence). The V gene lost 8 bases and the J gene lost 4 bases, with 20 bases spanning the gap. The CDR3 loop reads CASGGEGEGSTGELFF. Written as DNA, the CDR3 is TGCGCCAGCGGAGGGGAGGGGGAAGGATCCACCGGGGAGCTGTTTTTT.

The J gene is TRBJ1-3, the V gene TRBV28; D gene unclear. V was clipped by 3 bases and J by 0 bases, with 15 bases between them. Germline CDR1 MDHEN, CDR2 SYDVKM. CDR3 length equals 17 residues. In DNA, the CDR3 is TGTGCCAGCAGTTTTGGGAGGGTATACCGCTCTGGAAACACCATATATTTT. It yields the protein CASSFGRVYRSGNTIYF.

This clone was picked up a small number of times. V gene TRBV28 combines with J gene TRBJ1-5; D perhaps matches TRBD1 (5 bases). V gave up 2 bases and J gave up 3 bases, with 14 bases separating them. In germline, CDR1 is MDHEN, CDR2 SYDVKM. The CDR3 runs to 16 residues. The DNA of the CDR3 is TGTGCCAGCAGTTTAAAGGGGATCCCCCTCAATCAGCCCCAGCATTTT. It specifies CASSLKGIPLNQPQHF.

The genes are TRBV5-5 and TRBJ2-5, with D uncertain. In germline, CDR1 is SGHKS, CDR2 YYEKEE (reference sequence). Trimming removed 2 bases at V and 5 bases at J, with 13 bases between. This CDR3 has 14 amino acids. CDR3: CASSFTGSGETQYF. Here the CDR3 DNA reads TGTGCCAGCAGCTTCACCGGGTCCGGGGAGACCCAGTACTTC.

The chain carries TRBV7-6 and TRBJ2-6; 10 bases are shared with TRBD2. The CDR3 contains 18 residues. V trimming: 0 bases; J trimming: 0 bases; junction bases outside the gene matches: 2. Germline V gene sequence: CDR1 SGHVS, CDR2 FNYEAQ. DNA for the CDR3: TGTGCCAGCAGCTTAGCGTCTAGCGGGAGCTCTGGGGCCAACGTCCTGACTTTC. As protein: CASSLASSGSSGANVLTF.

In nucleotides, the CDR3 is TGTGCCAGCAGTAACCAGGGCTCTGGAAACACCATATATTTT. Encoded protein: CASSNQGSGNTIYF. V usage is TRBV28 and J usage is TRBJ1-3; D may be TRBD1 (5 bases). The CDR3 has 14 amino acids. Germline CDR1 is MDHEN and CDR2 is SYDVKM. The V end lost 5 bases, the J end lost 0 bases, and 8 bases lay between the germline ends.